The following is a TCR beta chain sequence with its context. Only in-frame clones appear in the TCRdb table, and some are missing; sequencing was by immunoSEQ multiplex PCR. The sample consists of 25,000 to 35,000 clones, around 84% of them appearing once. Time point indicated: peripheral blood 6 weeks after treatment start. This CDR3 comprises 12 residues. The germline CDR1 and CDR2 sequences are GTSNPN and SVGIG (reference sequence). Between the trimmed V and J ends, which lost 8 bases and 5 bases, there was a span of 16 bases. This entry belongs to a study of PD-L1 blockade in urothelial cancer. Study-wide background: The number of prior chemotherapy regimens per patient was 0 to 3.

The clonotype was recovered from a man between 65 and 85 years old with urothelial cancer. The sequences come from PBMCs, collected around atezolizumab (anti-PD-L1) treatment. The gene calls are TRBV30 and TRBJ2-7; perhaps TRBD1 as D (6 bases). The CDR3 nucleotides are TGTGCCGGACTCAGGGGTTTCGACGAGCAGTACTTC. Amino acid sequence: CAGLRGFDEQYF.